This T cell receptor beta chain was sequenced in a study of cytomegalovirus exposure and HLA in healthy donors. The study's findings and limits: Later analysis found that TCR beta chains associated with HLA were more clonally expanded than other, equally common chains. Analyzed later, most CMV-associated TCR beta chains appeared HLA-restricted. Presence/absence analyses took donor sequencing depth as roughly uniform.

After removal of 0 bases from V and 0 bases from J, the junction contained 3 bases not matched to a gene. Germline V gene lookup returns CDR1 MNHNS and CDR2 SASEGT. The CDR3 totals 16 residues. Notes on this clone: Its antigen is currently unknown.

This PCR relied on a set of 60 Vbeta primers and 13 Jbeta primers. The assay was immunoSEQ multiplex PCR, and TCRdb's table has in-frame clones only and misses some. The repertoire table contains tens of thousands of clones. This TCR derives from a man between 18 and 29 years old in good health and CMV-seropositive. Sequencing was performed on PBMCs. V usage is TRBV6-1 and J usage is TRBJ2-5; 8 nucleotides line up with TRBD1. The CDR3 DNA is TGTGCCAGCAGTGAAGCCTGGGACAGGAACCAAGAGACCCAGTACTTC. It specifies CASSEAWDRNQETQYF.